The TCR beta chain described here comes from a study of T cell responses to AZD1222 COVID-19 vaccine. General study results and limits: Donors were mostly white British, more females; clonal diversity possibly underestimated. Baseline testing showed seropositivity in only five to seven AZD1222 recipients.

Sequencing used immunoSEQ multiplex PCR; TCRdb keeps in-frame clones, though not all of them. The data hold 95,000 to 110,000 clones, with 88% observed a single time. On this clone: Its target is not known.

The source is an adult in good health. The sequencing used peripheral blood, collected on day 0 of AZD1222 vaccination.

Here the CDR3 DNA reads TGTGCCAGCAGTTTAGGGGGACAGCAAGAGACCCAGTACTTC. Translated, it gives CASSLGGQQETQYF. The V call is TRBV28, the J call TRBJ2-5; TRBD1 matches 7 bases. There are 14 residues in the CDR3. Per germline, CDR1 MDHEN and CDR2 SYDVKM. Losses at the gene ends were 2 bases for V and 2 bases for J; bases not matched to a gene: 2.